This T cell receptor beta chain was captured by sequencing in a study of blood T cell repertoires in COVID-19. The CDR3 length is 18 residues. Clones were read by immunoSEQ multiplex PCR, and TCRdb kept only the in-frame ones, dropping some. This sample has around 250,000 clones, with over 80% found just once. The chain uses TRBV21-1 and TRBJ2-1; the table names TRBD2, a call not compared with the DNA. TRBV21-1 is a listed pseudogene. The TCR originated in a man between 60 and 70 years old who had recovered from COVID-19. The sample taken for sequencing was peripheral blood. CDR3 residues: CASSKLAGPRRSYNEQFF. CDR3 DNA sequence: TGTGCCAGCAGCAAACTAGCGGGACCCCGACGATCCTACAATGAGCAGTTCTTC.